This T cell receptor beta chain originates from a study of post-analysis software for immune sequencing data. As for this clonotype: The antigen is not known.

Study outcomes and limitations: Comparison of patients with controls showed about 5 TRBV segments more frequent in patients, TRBV5-6, TRBV5-1 and TRBV20-1 among them.

Included in the TCR beta cDNA libraries were unique molecular identifiers. There were about 0.95 to 11 million T cells, and 400,000 to 650,000 cDNA molecules came from them. Each CDR3 protein gets one entry after TCRdb re-called the PCR reads with MiXCR. The sample shows over 150,000 distinct CDR3 sequences, 30% to 45% of them seen only once. From germline, CDR1 is MNHEY and CDR2 SVGAGI. The CDR3 consists of 14 residues. Trimming shortened V by 6 bases and J by 4 bases, and 16 bases separated the two germline ends. This chain links TRBV6-5 with TRBJ2-7; D might be TRBD1 (5 bases). The receptor was derived from a girl between 10 and 17 years old with multiple sclerosis. Sequences were derived from blood, sampled after autologous hematopoietic stem cell transplantation. DNA for the CDR3: TGTGCCAGCAGGCGTCAGGGTAAATCTTACGAGCAGTACTTC. Translation gives CASRRQGKSYEQYF.